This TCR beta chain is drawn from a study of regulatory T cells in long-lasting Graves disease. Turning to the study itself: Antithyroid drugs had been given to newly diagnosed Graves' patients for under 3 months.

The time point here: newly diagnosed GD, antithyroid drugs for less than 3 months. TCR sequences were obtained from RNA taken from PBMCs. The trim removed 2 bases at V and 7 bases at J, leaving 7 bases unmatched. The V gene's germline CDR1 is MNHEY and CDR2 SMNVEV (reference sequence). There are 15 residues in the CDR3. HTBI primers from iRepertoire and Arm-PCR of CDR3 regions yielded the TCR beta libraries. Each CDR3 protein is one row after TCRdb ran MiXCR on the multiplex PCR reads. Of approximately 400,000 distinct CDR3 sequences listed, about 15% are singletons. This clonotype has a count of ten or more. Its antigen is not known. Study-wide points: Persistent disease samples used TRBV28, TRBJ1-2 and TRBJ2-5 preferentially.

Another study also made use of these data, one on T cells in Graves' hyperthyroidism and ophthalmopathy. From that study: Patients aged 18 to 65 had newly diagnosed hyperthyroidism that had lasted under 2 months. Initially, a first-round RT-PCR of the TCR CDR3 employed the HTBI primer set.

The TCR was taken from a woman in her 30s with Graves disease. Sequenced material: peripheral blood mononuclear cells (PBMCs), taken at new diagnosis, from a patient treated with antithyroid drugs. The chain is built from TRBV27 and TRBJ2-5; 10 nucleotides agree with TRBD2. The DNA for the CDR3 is TGTGCCAGCAGTTTACGAGCGGGAGGGCCGGTGACCCAGTACTTC. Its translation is CASSLRAGGPVTQYF.